This T cell receptor (beta chain) stems from a study of cytomegalovirus exposure and HLA in healthy donors. Remarks on this clone: Its target is unknown.

Study-wide results and limits: Testing in vitro showed three CMV-associated chains specific for CMV antigens. Most TCR beta V segments were productive about 87% or about 30% of the time in an earlier analysis. According to reports, the classifier identified cytomegalovirus status with high specificity and sensitivity.

The germline V gene encodes CDR1 LGHNA and CDR2 YSLEER. V lost 1 base, J lost 4 bases, and 14 bases lay in between. This CDR3 has 16 residues. Use of 60 Vbeta and 13 Jbeta primers characterized the PCR. Libraries were prepared by immunoSEQ multiplex PCR; TCRdb keeps only in-frame clonotypes and omits some of them. The sample lists some 90,000 clones, about 74% occurring once. V usage is TRBV4-3 and J usage is TRBJ2-1; a weak D match, TRBD2 (7 bases). This TCR came from a man aged 35-49 years in good health and CMV-seronegative. Material: PBMCs. The CDR3 DNA sequence: TGCGCCAGCAGCCAAGCGAGGGGGGGCCCATACAATGAGCAGTTCTTC. Translating gives CASSQARGGPYNEQFF.